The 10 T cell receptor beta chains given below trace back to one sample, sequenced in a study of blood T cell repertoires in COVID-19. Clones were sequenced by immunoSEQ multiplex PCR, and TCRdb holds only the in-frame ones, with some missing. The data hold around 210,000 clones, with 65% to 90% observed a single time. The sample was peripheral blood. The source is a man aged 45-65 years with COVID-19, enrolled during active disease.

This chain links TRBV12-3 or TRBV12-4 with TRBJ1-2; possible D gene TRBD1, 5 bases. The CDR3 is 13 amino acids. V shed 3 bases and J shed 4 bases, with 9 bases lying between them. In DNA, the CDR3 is TGTGCCAGCAGTTTGCAGGGCGGCTATGGCTACACCTTC. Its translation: CASSLQGGYGYTF.

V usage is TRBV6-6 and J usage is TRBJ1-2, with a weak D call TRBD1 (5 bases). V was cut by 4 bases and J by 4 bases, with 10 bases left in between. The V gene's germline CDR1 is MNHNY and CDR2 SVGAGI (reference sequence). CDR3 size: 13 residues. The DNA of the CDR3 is TGTGCCAGCAGTTCCCCACAGGCCTATGGCTACACCTTC. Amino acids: CASSSPQAYGYTF.

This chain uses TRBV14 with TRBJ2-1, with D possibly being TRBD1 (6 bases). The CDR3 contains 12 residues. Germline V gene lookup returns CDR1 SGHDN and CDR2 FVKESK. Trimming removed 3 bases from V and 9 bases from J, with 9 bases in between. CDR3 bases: TGTGCCAGCAGCCATACAGGGTTTGAGCAGTTCTTC. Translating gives CASSHTGFEQFF.

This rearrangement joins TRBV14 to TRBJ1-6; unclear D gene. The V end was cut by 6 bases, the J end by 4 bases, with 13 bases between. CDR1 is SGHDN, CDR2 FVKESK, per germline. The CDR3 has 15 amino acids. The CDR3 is CASSLLGGYNSPLHF. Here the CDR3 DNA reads TGTGCCAGCAGTCTTCTGGGAGGTTATAATTCACCCCTCCACTTT.

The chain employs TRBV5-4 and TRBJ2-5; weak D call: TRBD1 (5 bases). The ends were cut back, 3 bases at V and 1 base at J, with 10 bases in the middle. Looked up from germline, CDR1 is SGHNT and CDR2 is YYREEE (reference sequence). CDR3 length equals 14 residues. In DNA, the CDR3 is TGTGCCAGCAGCTCCCCAGGGTCCCAAGAGACCCAGTACTTC. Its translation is CASSSPGSQETQYF.

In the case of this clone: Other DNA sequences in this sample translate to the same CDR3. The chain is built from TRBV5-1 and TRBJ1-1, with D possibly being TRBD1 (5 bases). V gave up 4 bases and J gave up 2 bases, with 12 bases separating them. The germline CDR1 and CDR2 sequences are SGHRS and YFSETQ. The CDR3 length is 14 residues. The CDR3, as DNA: TGCGCCAGCAGCGTTCAGGGTTTTAACACTGAAGCTTTCTTT. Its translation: CASSVQGFNTEAFF.

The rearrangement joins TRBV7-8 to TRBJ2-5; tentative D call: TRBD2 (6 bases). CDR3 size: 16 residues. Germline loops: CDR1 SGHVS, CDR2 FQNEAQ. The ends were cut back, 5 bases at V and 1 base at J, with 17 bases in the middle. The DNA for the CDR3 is TGTGCCAGCAGCAGTGTAAACAGGAGGGGCCAAGAGACCCAGTACTTC. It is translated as CASSSVNRRGQETQYF. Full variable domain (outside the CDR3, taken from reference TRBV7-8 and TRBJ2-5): GAGVSQSPRYKVAKRGQDVALRCDPISGHVSLFWYQQALGQGPEFLTYFQNEAQLDKSGLPSDRFFAERPEGSVSTLKIQRTQQEDSAVYLCASSSVNRRGQETQYFGPGTRLLVL.

The CDR3 is CATSEAGEGEKLFF. The CDR3 DNA follows: TGTGCCACCAGTGAAGCAGGGGAGGGTGAAAAACTGTTTTTT. The genes are TRBV24-1 and TRBJ1-4; tentative D call: TRBD1 (6 bases). Trimming stripped 4 bases from V and 7 bases from J, with 12 bases between. In germline, CDR1 is KGHDR, CDR2 SFDVKD. The CDR3 length is 14 residues.

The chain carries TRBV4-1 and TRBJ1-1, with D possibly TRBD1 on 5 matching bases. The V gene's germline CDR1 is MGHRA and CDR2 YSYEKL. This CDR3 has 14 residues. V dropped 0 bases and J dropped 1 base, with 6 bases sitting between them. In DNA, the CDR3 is TGCGCCAGCAGCCAAGACCAGGGGAACACTGAAGCTTTCTTT. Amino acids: CASSQDQGNTEAFF.

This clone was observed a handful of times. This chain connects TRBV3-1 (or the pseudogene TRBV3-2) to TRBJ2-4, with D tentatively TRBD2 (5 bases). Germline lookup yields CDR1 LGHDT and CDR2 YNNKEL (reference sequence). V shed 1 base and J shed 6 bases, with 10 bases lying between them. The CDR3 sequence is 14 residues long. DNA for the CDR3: TGTGCCAGCAGCCAAGGGGGAGCGCCAAACATTCAGTACTTC. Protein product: CASSQGGAPNIQYF.